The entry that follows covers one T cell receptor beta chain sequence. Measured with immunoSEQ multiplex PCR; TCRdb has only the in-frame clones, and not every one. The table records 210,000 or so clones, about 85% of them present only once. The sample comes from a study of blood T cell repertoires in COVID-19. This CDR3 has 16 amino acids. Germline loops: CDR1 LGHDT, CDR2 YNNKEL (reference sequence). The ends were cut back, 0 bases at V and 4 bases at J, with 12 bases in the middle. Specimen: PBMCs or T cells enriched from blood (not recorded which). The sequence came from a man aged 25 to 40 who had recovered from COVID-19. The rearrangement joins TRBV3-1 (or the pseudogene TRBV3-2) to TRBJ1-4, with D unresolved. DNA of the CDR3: TGTGCCAGCAGCCAAGATCGGAGGCTTTTTAATGAAAAACTGTTTTTT. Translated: CASSQDRRLFNEKLFF.